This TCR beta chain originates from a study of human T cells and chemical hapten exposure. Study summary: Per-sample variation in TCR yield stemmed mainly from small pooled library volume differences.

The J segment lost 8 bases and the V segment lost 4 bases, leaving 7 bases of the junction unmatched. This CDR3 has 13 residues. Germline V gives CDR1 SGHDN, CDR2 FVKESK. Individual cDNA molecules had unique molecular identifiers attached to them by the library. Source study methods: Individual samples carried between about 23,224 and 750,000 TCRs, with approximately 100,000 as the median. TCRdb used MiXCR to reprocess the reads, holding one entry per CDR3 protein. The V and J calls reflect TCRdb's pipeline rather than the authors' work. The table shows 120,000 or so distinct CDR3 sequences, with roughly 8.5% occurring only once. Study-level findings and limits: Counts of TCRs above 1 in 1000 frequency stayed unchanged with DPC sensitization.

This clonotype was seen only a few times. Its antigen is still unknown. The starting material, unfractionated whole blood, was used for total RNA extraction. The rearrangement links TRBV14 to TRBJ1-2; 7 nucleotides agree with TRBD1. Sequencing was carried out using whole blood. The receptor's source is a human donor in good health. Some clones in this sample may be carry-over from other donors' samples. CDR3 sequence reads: CASSPDRRRGYTF. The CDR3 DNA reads TGTGCCAGCAGCCCGGACAGGAGGAGAGGCTACACCTTC. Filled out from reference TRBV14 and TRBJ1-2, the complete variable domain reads EAGVTQFPSHSVIEKGQTVTLRCDPISGHDNLYWYRRVMGKEIKFLLHFVKESKQDESGMPNNRFLAERTGGTYSTLKVQPAELEDSGVYFCASSPDRRRGYTFGSGTRLTVV.